The 10 T cell receptor beta chains in this list originate from one sample, sequenced in a study of blood T cell repertoires in COVID-19. TCRdb's copy holds only in-frame clones and misses some; the assay was immunoSEQ multiplex PCR. The table lists over 55,000 clones, over 80% of them singletons. Specimen: peripheral blood. The origin of the receptors is a man aged 50 to 59 with active COVID-19.

The V call is TRBV5-1, the J call TRBJ2-7; tentative D call: TRBD1 (6 bases). The germline V and J ends were trimmed by 7 bases and 2 bases, with 19 bases remaining between them. The CDR3 length is 15 residues. Germline CDR1 and CDR2: SGHRS and YFSETQ. CDR3 region: CASAPGTSAAYEQYF. The CDR3 region has the DNA TGCGCCAGCGCCCCCGGGACATCGGCAGCCTACGAGCAGTACTTC. Together with reference TRBV5-1 and TRBJ2-7, the CDR3 gives the full variable domain: KAGVTQTPRYLIKTRGQQVTLSCSPISGHRSVSWYQQTPGQGLQFLFEYFSETQRNKGNFPGRFSGRQFSNSRSEMNVSTLELGDSALYLCASAPGTSAAYEQYFGPGTRLTVT.

V and J are TRBV19 and TRBJ1-2; possible D gene TRBD1, 6 bases. The germline V gene encodes CDR1 LNHDA and CDR2 SQIVND (reference sequence). Trimming removed 7 bases at V and 3 bases at J, with 15 bases between. The CDR3 is 14 residues long. The CDR3 sequence: CASMGTSRHYGYTF. CDR3 sequence (DNA): TGTGCCAGTATGGGGACATCCCGGCACTATGGCTACACCTTC.

This chain connects TRBV5-1 to TRBJ2-2; D is uncertain. Trimming removed 0 bases from V and 5 bases from J, with 8 bases in between. Germline assignment: CDR1 SGHRS and CDR2 YFSETQ. The CDR3 has 14 amino acids. CDR3 in DNA: TGCGCCAGCAGCTTGGGTTCTAGTACCGGGGAGCTGTTTTTT. This encodes CASSLGSSTGELFF.

V and J are TRBV7-6 and TRBJ2-2; D is unresolved. Trimming pared 3 bases from V and 0 bases from J, leaving 8 bases between. The germline V gene encodes CDR1 SGHVS and CDR2 FNYEAQ. CDR3 length: 15 residues. CDR3 in amino acids: CASSLAEANTGELFF. The CDR3 coding sequence is TGTGCCAGCAGCTTGGCGGAAGCGAACACCGGGGAGCTGTTTTTT.

This clone was counted between two and nine times. CDR3 coding DNA: TGTGCCAGCAGTCATGGGACAGCGATTGAAGCTTTCTTT. It codes for CASSHGTAIEAFF. The rearrangement uses TRBV12-3 or TRBV12-4 and TRBJ1-1; 7 bases fit TRBD1. With 5 bases clipped from V and 7 bases from J, the junction kept 7 bases outside the gene matches. The CDR3 is 13 residues long.

The sample holds one count of this clone. The J gene is TRBJ1-2, the V gene TRBV7-2, with TRBD1 as a possible D gene (6 bases). Trimming took off 7 bases at V and 0 bases at J, with 15 bases between the two ends. The CDR3 covers 15 residues. From germline, CDR1 is SGHTA and CDR2 FQGNSA. The CDR3 is CASTLREGANYGYTF. In DNA, the CDR3 is TGTGCCAGCACCTTGAGGGAGGGGGCTAACTATGGCTACACCTTC.

The chain combines TRBV10-3 with TRBJ2-7; D is undetermined. Germline lookup yields CDR1 ENHRY and CDR2 SYGVKD. The CDR3 spans 12 residues. The V end was cut by 6 bases, the J end by 3 bases, with 9 bases between. This CDR3 is CAIRQTGYEQYF. The CDR3 region has the DNA TGTGCCATCAGGCAGACTGGCTACGAGCAGTACTTC.

The rearrangement joins TRBV6-5 to TRBJ1-4; D might be TRBD1 (6 bases). Trimming left V 6 bases short and J 7 bases short, with 18 bases between. Germline loops: CDR1 MNHEY, CDR2 SVGAGI. The CDR3 runs to 15 residues. The CDR3, as DNA: TGTGCCAGCAGACAACACGGGGGGCCGGGTGAAAAACTGTTTTTT. Encoded protein: CASRQHGGPGEKLFF.

V gene TRBV5-1 combines with J gene TRBJ2-7; no clear D. Trimming removed 0 bases at V and 3 bases at J, with 7 bases between. Germline V gene lookup returns CDR1 SGHRS and CDR2 YFSETQ. This CDR3 contains 13 residues. The CDR3 is CASSLDRSYEQYF. The CDR3 bases are TGCGCCAGCAGCTTGGACAGAAGCTACGAGCAGTACTTC. Using reference TRBV5-1 and TRBJ2-7 for the parts outside the CDR3, the full variable domain is KAGVTQTPRYLIKTRGQQVTLSCSPISGHRSVSWYQQTPGQGLQFLFEYFSETQRNKGNFPGRFSGRQFSNSRSEMNVSTLELGDSALYLCASSLDRSYEQYFGPGTRLTVT.

The rearrangement joins TRBV24-1 to TRBJ2-1, with a possible D match to TRBD2 (6 bases). This CDR3 spans 13 amino acids. CDR1 KGHDR and CDR2 SFDVKD come from the germline V gene. V lost 3 bases, J lost 7 bases, and 9 bases lay in between. The CDR3 nucleotides are TGTGCCACCAGTGATCGGGGGAGGAATGAGCAGTTCTTC. This encodes CATSDRGRNEQFF.